Shown below are 29 T cell receptor beta chains from a single sample sequenced in a study of T cells after yellow fever vaccination. Via MiXCR, TCRdb re-called the 5' RACE reads, giving one row per CDR3 protein. The repertoire holds 300,000 to 350,000 distinct CDR3 sequences, 3.5% to 4.5% seen once, with around 24% in the top ten. This sample comprised PBMCs, obtained 5 days after the yellow fever booster vaccination. Receptors were obtained from a man aged 18 to 30 who received the YFV17D yellow fever vaccine.

This sequence joins TRBV6-2 or TRBV6-3 and TRBJ2-2; D may be TRBD1 (6 bases). In germline, CDR1 is MNHEY, CDR2 SVGEGT. V shed 6 bases and J shed 6 bases, with 8 bases lying between them. The CDR3 loop spans 12 amino acids. The CDR3 DNA reads TGTGCCAGCAGACAGGGCGCCGGGGAGCTGTTTTTT. Translated: CASRQGAGELFF.

This clonotype has only a few counts. The genes are TRBV7-9 and TRBJ2-6, with 9 bases identical to TRBD1. CDR1 is SEHNR, CDR2 FQNEAQ, per germline (reference sequence). V was clipped by 5 bases and J by 2 bases; unmatched bases: 10. The CDR3 has 18 amino acids. The CDR3 DNA reads as TGTGCCAGCAGCAGACAGGGGGGCAGGCCGACTGGGGCCAACGTCCTGACTTTC. Its translation: CASSRQGGRPTGANVLTF.

This clonotype was counted between two and nine times. The chain employs TRBV7-2 and TRBJ1-2, with a possible D match to TRBD1 (6 bases). This CDR3 contains 14 residues. Trimming removed 1 base at V and 4 bases at J, with 10 bases between. Germline V gene sequence: CDR1 SGHTA, CDR2 FQGNSA. The CDR3 nucleotides are TGTGCCAGCAGCTTAGTGGGGGCCGTCTATGGCTACACCTTC. The encoded protein is CASSLVGAVYGYTF.

This clonotype was recorded at least ten times. The chain has TRBV11-2 and TRBJ1-1; D unresolved. The CDR3 extends over 12 amino acids. Germline-derived CDR1 and CDR2 are SGHAT and FQNNGV. The V end was cut by 6 bases, the J end by 5 bases, with 10 bases between. CDR3 in amino acids: CASRHTGTEAFF. The CDR3 region has the DNA TGTGCCAGCAGACATACGGGGACTGAAGCTTTCTTT.

This clonotype appeared a few times. The CDR3 sequence is CASSPEPGHITEAFF. The CDR3 DNA is TGCGCCAGCAGCCCCGAACCGGGACATATCACTGAAGCTTTCTTT. The gene calls are TRBV4-1 and TRBJ1-1; TRBD1 might be the D (6 bases). Trimming shortened V by 4 bases and J by 4 bases, and 16 bases separated the two germline ends. Germline-derived CDR1 and CDR2 are MGHRA and YSYEKL. The CDR3 spans 15 residues.

This clonotype came up a few times. The chain links TRBV14 to TRBJ1-2; no firm D call. The CDR3 spans 16 residues. Germline CDR1 is SGHDN and CDR2 is FVKESK. The germline V and J ends were trimmed by 4 bases and 8 bases, with 23 bases remaining between them. This CDR3 is CASSRGSSGGWEGYTF. CDR3 DNA: TGTGCCAGCAGCCGAGGATCCTCAGGAGGCTGGGAAGGCTACACCTTC.

This clonotype was seen ten or more times. This rearrangement joins TRBV6-6 to TRBJ1-3; possibly TRBD1 for D (5 bases). The V end lost 2 bases, the J end lost 3 bases, and 11 bases lay between the germline ends. The CDR3 has 15 amino acids. Germline V lookup: CDR1 MNHNY, CDR2 SVGAGI (reference sequence). CDR3 sequence reads: CASSYLRGGGNTIYF. CDR3 DNA: TGTGCCAGCAGTTACCTGAGGGGTGGTGGAAACACCATATATTTT.

V and J are TRBV28 and TRBJ2-5; TRBD2 might be the D (7 bases). CDR1 is MDHEN and CDR2 is SYDVKM in the germline V gene. Deletions cut 7 bases from V and 5 bases from J, with 14 bases between. The CDR3 length is 13 residues. CDR3 residues: CASNGGGGETQYF. CDR3 DNA: TGTGCCAGCAATGGCGGGGGCGGGGAGACCCAGTACTTC.

This clonotype was recorded at least ten times. This chain connects TRBV27 to TRBJ2-5, with D maybe TRBD2 (5 bases). V shed 3 bases and J shed 3 bases, with 14 bases lying between them. This CDR3 has 15 residues. Germline V gives CDR1 MNHEY, CDR2 SMNVEV (reference sequence). The CDR3 DNA is TGTGCCAGCAGTTTGTCGGGAACCTCCGAAGAGACCCAGTACTTC. It yields the protein CASSLSGTSEETQYF.

This clonotype has at least ten counts. This rearrangement joins TRBV9 to TRBJ2-1; possible D gene TRBD2, 7 bases. Germline V gene sequence: CDR1 SGDLS, CDR2 YYNGEE. This CDR3 is built from 14 residues. Trimming shortened V by 3 bases and J by 9 bases, and 16 bases separated the two germline ends. This chain's CDR3 is CASSARGTMSEQFF. The CDR3 region has the DNA TGTGCCAGCAGCGCGAGGGGGACTATGTCTGAGCAGTTCTTC.

Ten or more counts support this clonotype. The genes are TRBV6-5 and TRBJ2-1; 12 bases match TRBD2. This CDR3 contains 20 residues. With V trimmed by 6 bases and J by 4 bases, 19 bases remained unmatched. The germline CDR1 and CDR2 sequences are MNHEY and SVGAGI. This chain's CDR3 is CASSHPASGGDHPYYNEQFF. The CDR3 DNA sequence: TGTGCCAGCAGCCACCCAGCTAGCGGGGGGGACCACCCCTATTACAATGAGCAGTTCTTC.

This clonotype was detected ten times or more. The rearrangement links TRBV20-1 to TRBJ1-4; D is possibly TRBD1 (5 bases). This CDR3 is 11 amino acids long. Trimming removed 5 bases from V and 8 bases from J, with 9 bases in between. The germline gives CDR1 DFQATT, CDR2 SNEGSKA (reference sequence). The chain's CDR3 is CSAARGEKLFF. CDR3 nucleotides: TGCAGTGCTGCCCGGGGGGAAAAACTGTTTTTT.

This clonotype was recorded many times. The chain carries TRBV20-1 and TRBJ1-3; tentatively, D is TRBD1 (5 bases). CDR1 and CDR2 (germline): DFQATT, SNEGSKA (reference sequence). Trimming removed 6 bases from V and 4 bases from J, with 13 bases in between. The CDR3 is made up of 13 amino acids. This CDR3 reads CSATGTLGNTIYF. The CDR3 DNA reads as TGCAGTGCAACCGGGACCCTAGGAAACACCATATATTTT.

This clonotype occurred many times. V usage is TRBV7-3 and J usage is TRBJ2-1; possibly TRBD1 or TRBD2 for D (6 bases each). V was pared by 1 base and J by 0 bases, with 13 bases between. CDR1 and CDR2 (germline): SGHTA, FQGTGA. The CDR3 sequence is 17 residues long. CDR3 sequence reads: CASSLSSRGHSYNEQFF. Here the CDR3 DNA reads TGTGCCAGCAGCTTAAGTTCCCGGGGGCACTCCTACAATGAGCAGTTCTTC.

This clonotype was seen at least ten times. The CDR3 region is CASTSGLHTDTQYF. The CDR3, as DNA: TGTGCCAGCACCAGCGGTCTACACACAGATACGCAGTATTTT. This sequence joins TRBV6-5 and TRBJ2-3; TRBD2 might be the D (5 bases). The V and J ends lost 7 bases and 2 bases respectively, with 13 bases between them. The CDR3 is 14 residues long. Germline loops: CDR1 MNHEY, CDR2 SVGAGI.

This clonotype was seen ten or more times. The chain uses TRBV27 and TRBJ2-2, with no clear D. CDR3 length: 16 amino acids. Germline CDR1 is MNHEY and CDR2 is SMNVEV (reference sequence). Trimming stripped 2 bases from V and 7 bases from J, with 17 bases between. CDR3 sequence reads: CASSLARAPRGGELFF. CDR3 DNA sequence: TGTGCCAGCAGTTTAGCCCGGGCCCCCCGCGGCGGGGAGCTGTTTTTT.

This clonotype was counted many times. The chain has TRBV29-1 and TRBJ1-5; perhaps TRBD1 as D (6 bases). Looked up from germline, CDR1 is SQVTM and CDR2 is ANQGSEA. CDR3 length: 13 residues. V lost 4 bases and J lost 3, with 10 bases in between. The CDR3 region has the DNA TGCAGCGTTGTACAGGGCCTCAATCAGCCCCAGCATTTT. This codes for CSVVQGLNQPQHF.

This clonotype appeared many times. The genes are TRBV29-1 and TRBJ2-3; D not certain. Trimming stripped 7 bases from V and 4 bases from J, with 12 bases between. CDR1 and CDR2 (germline): SQVTM, ANQGSEA. There are 12 residues in the CDR3. CDR3 amino acids: CSADDGADTQYF. CDR3 coding DNA: TGCAGCGCCGATGATGGGGCAGATACGCAGTATTTT.

This clonotype was observed a few times. This chain joins TRBV11-2 and TRBJ2-1; D is ambiguous. The germline gives CDR1 SGHAT, CDR2 FQNNGV. The germline V and J ends were trimmed by 1 base and 10 bases, with 11 bases remaining between them. CDR3 length: 13 residues. CDR3 loop: CASSLALYVEQFF. The CDR3 DNA reads TGTGCCAGCAGCTTAGCCCTCTACGTGGAGCAGTTCTTC.

This clonotype showed up many times. The chain employs TRBV6-5 and TRBJ1-1, with 8 bases fitting TRBD1. Germline CDR1 is MNHEY and CDR2 is SVGAGI. With V trimmed by 4 bases and J by 11 bases, 9 bases remained unmatched. This CDR3 comprises 13 residues. CDR3 coding DNA: TGTGCCAGCAGTTCAGCCAGGGGGCAGGGGGCTTTCTTT. As protein: CASSSARGQGAFF.

The V and J genes are TRBV6-5 and TRBJ1-5; no clear D. Germline V lookup: CDR1 MNHEY, CDR2 SVGAGI. The V end lost 2 bases, the J end lost 7 bases, and 9 bases lay between the germline ends. The CDR3 is made up of 13 amino acids. In DNA, the CDR3 is TGTGCCAGCAGTTACGGCTCGGGGCAGCCCCAGCATTTT. It encodes CASSYGSGQPQHF.

This clonotype was counted between two and nine times. V gene TRBV6-2 or TRBV6-3 combines with J gene TRBJ2-1; TRBD1 agrees at 10 bases. The CDR3 is 16 residues long. The V gene end was trimmed by 2 bases and the J gene end by 10 bases; junction bases not matched to a gene: 11. The germline V gene has CDR1 MNHEY and CDR2 SVGEGT. DNA for the CDR3: TGTGCCAGCAGTTACCTGGGACAGGGGCCCCGAGGGGAGCAGTTCTTC. Translated, it gives CASSYLGQGPRGEQFF.

CDR3 amino acids: CASSSPRGGLGSSYNEQFF. The CDR3 DNA reads as TGTGCCAGCAGTTCCCCTCGGGGGGGCCTCGGTAGCTCCTACAATGAGCAGTTCTTC. The chain joins TRBV12-3 or TRBV12-4 to TRBJ2-1; the match to TRBD2 covers 8 bases. V lost 4 bases and J lost 0; bases outside the gene matches: 14. The CDR3 runs 19 residues.

This clonotype was recorded a few times. The gene calls are TRBV20-1 and TRBJ1-4, with TRBD1 matching 9 bases. The CDR3 is 14 residues long. The V gene's germline CDR1 is DFQATT and CDR2 SNEGSKA (reference sequence). The ends lost 3 bases at V and 5 bases at J; junction bases unmatched: 4. The CDR3 coding sequence is TGCAGTGCTAGGGCCGGGACAGGGAATGAAAAACTGTTTTTT. This codes for CSARAGTGNEKLFF.

A few counts support this clonotype. V usage is TRBV5-1 and J usage is TRBJ2-3; maybe TRBD1 (7 bases). Deletions cut 1 base from V and 4 bases from J, with 19 bases between. The CDR3 totals 17 residues. Germline assignment: CDR1 SGHRS and CDR2 YFSETQ. CDR3 sequence: CASSLKAGTEDADTQYF. CDR3 nucleotides: TGCGCCAGCAGCTTGAAGGCGGGGACAGAGGATGCAGATACGCAGTATTTT.

The gene calls are TRBV7-6 and TRBJ1-4; tentative D call: TRBD1 (6 bases). The CDR3 totals 14 residues. CDR1 is SGHVS and CDR2 is FNYEAQ in the germline V gene. V was cut by 5 bases and J by 10 bases, with 17 bases left in between. In nucleotides, the CDR3 is TGTGCCAGCAGCAAGGGGGGAATCGAAGGAAAACTGTTTTTT. Its protein product is CASSKGGIEGKLFF.

A few counts support this clonotype. The rearrangement uses TRBV20-1 and TRBJ2-3; TRBD2 aligns across 9 bases. Germline assignment: CDR1 DFQATT and CDR2 SNEGSKA (reference sequence). This CDR3 contains 13 residues. V was pared by 3 bases and J by 8 bases, with 6 bases of the junction left unmatched. The DNA of the CDR3 is TGCAGTGCTAGTTTAGCGGGGGCCGTTACGCAGTATTTT. It yields the protein CSASLAGAVTQYF.

This clonotype showed up many times. The V gene is TRBV4-2, the J gene TRBJ1-5; D may be TRBD1 (6 bases). The germline V gene encodes CDR1 LGHNA and CDR2 YNFKEQ. The CDR3 has 18 amino acids. Trimming took 0 bases from V and 4 from J, leaving 19 bases between them. The CDR3 nucleotides are TGTGCCAGCAGCCAAGAAGTCGACAGGAGCAAAAATAATCAGCCCCAGCATTTT. Translated: CASSQEVDRSKNNQPQHF.

The genes are TRBV18 and TRBJ1-5; D gene ambiguous. V lost 3 bases and J 4 bases, leaving 7 bases between the germline ends. CDR3 size: 13 residues. Germline V gene lookup returns CDR1 KGHSH and CDR2 LQKENI. The CDR3 spells CASSPQKNQPQHF. In DNA form, the CDR3 reads TGTGCCAGCTCACCTCAGAAGAATCAGCCCCAGCATTTT.